Shown below are 15 T cell receptor beta chains from a single sample sequenced in a study of human T cells and chemical hapten exposure. TCRdb recomputed calls from the RACE reads with MiXCR, one row per CDR3 protein. The sample comprises fewer than 45,000 distinct CDR3 sequences, about 4.2% of which are singletons, and about a quarter rests with the top ten. Time point defined: patch test 1, 2 weeks after DPC sensitization. Sample treatment: therapeutic diphenylcyclopropenone sensitization with weekly scalp DPC. Whole blood that had not been fractionated was the source of extracted total RNA. This specimen was whole blood, taken in connection with sensitization to the hapten diphenylcyclopropenone (DPC). The receptor source for this set is a man aged 50 to 59 with alopecia areata. Some clones in this sample may be carry-over from other donors' samples.

The table lists this clonotype with many counts. V gene TRBV27 combines with J gene TRBJ2-3, with 7 bases fitting TRBD2. The CDR3 is made up of 16 amino acids. From germline, CDR1 is MNHEY and CDR2 SMNVEV (reference sequence). With 3 bases clipped from V and 4 bases from J, the junction kept 10 bases outside the gene matches. The CDR3 nucleotides read TGTGCCAGCAGTTTCGGAGGCGGGAGTATGGCAGATACGCAGTATTTT. Its translation: CASSFGGGSMADTQYF.

This clonotype was counted ten times or more. This chain connects TRBV20-1 to TRBJ2-7, with D possibly being TRBD2 (5 bases). The germline V gene encodes CDR1 DFQATT and CDR2 SNEGSKA (reference sequence). With 4 bases removed from V and 4 bases from J, the gap between germline ends came to 17 bases. The CDR3 consists of 14 residues. The CDR3 sequence: CSATSGDTGYEQYF. For the CDR3, the DNA is TGCAGTGCTACCTCCGGCGATACGGGGTACGAGCAGTACTTC.

This clonotype was seen at least ten times. This sequence joins TRBV12-3 or TRBV12-4 and TRBJ1-1; 8 bases map to TRBD1. The V segment lost 3 bases and the J segment 7 bases; nucleotides outside the gene matches: 10. The CDR3 consists of 15 residues. The CDR3 sequence: CASSLGHDRGSEAFF. CDR3 sequence (DNA): TGTGCCAGCAGTTTGGGTCACGACAGGGGCAGTGAAGCTTTCTTT.

This clonotype occurred many times. The CDR3 DNA reads as TGTGCCAGCAGTTTGAGGGTGACACTCTACGAGCAGTACTTC. It codes for CASSLRVTLYEQYF. V is TRBV12-3 or TRBV12-4 and J is TRBJ2-7; maybe TRBD2 (5 bases). The CDR3 sequence is 14 residues long. V lost 3 bases, J lost 3 bases, and 12 bases lay in between.

This clonotype is termed medium-sized. The gene calls are TRBV10-1 and TRBJ2-3; 7 positions match TRBD2. This CDR3 region has 15 residues. CDR1 WNHNN and CDR2 SYGVQD come from the germline V gene (reference sequence). J gave up 4 bases and V 7 bases, and 11 bases lay outside the gene matches. The CDR3 DNA follows: TGCGCCAGCATGCCCGGCGGAGCGGGGTCAGATACGCAGTATTTT. It yields the protein CASMPGGAGSDTQYF.

This clonotype was found many times. This rearrangement joins TRBV7-9 to TRBJ1-6; D call uncertain. Germline assignment: CDR1 SEHNR and CDR2 FQNEAQ (reference sequence). The V end was cut by 5 bases, the J end by 7 bases, with 12 bases between. The CDR3 is 14 residues long. The CDR3 loop is CASSLNQENSPLHF. In DNA, the CDR3 is TGTGCCAGCAGCCTAAACCAGGAAAATTCACCCCTCCACTTT. Full variable domain (remainder filled in from reference TRBV7-9 and TRBJ1-6): DTGVSQNPRHKITKRGQNVTFRCDPISEHNRLYWYRQTLGQGPEFLTYFQNEAQLEKSRLLSDRFSAERPKGSFSTLEIQRTEQGDSAMYLCASSLNQENSPLHFGNGTRLTVT.

This clonotype has at least ten counts. The V and J genes are TRBV12-5 and TRBJ2-1; 8 bases match TRBD1. The length of the CDR3 is 17 residues. The germline gives CDR1 LGHNT, CDR2 FRNRAP. After removal of 1 base from V and 1 base from J, the junction contained 6 bases not matched to a gene. In DNA, the CDR3 is TGTGCTAGTGGTTTGGAATCTCGACAGGGGTCCTACAATGAGCAGTTCTTC. Protein: CASGLESRQGSYNEQFF.

At least ten counts were recorded for this clonotype. V is TRBV29-1 and J is TRBJ2-7; TRBD2 agrees at 7 bases. Germline loops: CDR1 SQVTM, CDR2 ANQGSEA. J was trimmed by 0 bases and V by 0 bases; bases with no gene match: 14. This CDR3 comprises 18 residues. The CDR3 sequence is CSVEDRRGNSLSSYEQYF. Written as DNA, the CDR3 is TGCAGCGTTGAAGATCGGCGGGGGAACAGTCTTAGCTCCTACGAGCAGTACTTC.

This clonotype was counted at least ten times. This sequence joins TRBV5-1 and TRBJ2-1; D is uncertain. The germline CDR1 and CDR2 sequences are SGHRS and YFSETQ. This CDR3 contains 13 residues. V was pared by 2 bases and J by 9 bases, with 12 bases between. The CDR3 loop is CASSLGSGPEQFF. As DNA, the CDR3 is TGCGCCAGCAGCTTAGGTTCGGGCCCTGAGCAGTTCTTC. The whole variable domain, remainder taken from reference TRBV5-1 and TRBJ2-1, is KAGVTQTPRYLIKTRGQQVTLSCSPISGHRSVSWYQQTPGQGLQFLFEYFSETQRNKGNFPGRFSGRQFSNSRSEMNVSTLELGDSALYLCASSLGSGPEQFFGPGTRLTVL.

This clonotype was picked up many times. The chain recombines TRBV29-1 with TRBJ2-3, with D unresolved. Deletions cut 3 bases from V and 4 bases from J, with 11 bases between. The germline V gene has CDR1 SQVTM and CDR2 ANQGSEA. The CDR3 has 13 amino acids. CDR3: CSVEAASADTQYF. CDR3 DNA: TGCAGCGTTGAGGCAGCGTCAGCAGATACGCAGTATTTT.

This clonotype was counted between two and nine times. The chain carries TRBV6-6 and TRBJ2-3, with TRBD2 identical over 10 bases. Germline-derived CDR1 and CDR2 are MNHNY and SVGAGI (reference sequence). CDR3 length: 15 amino acids. Trimming took 5 bases from V and 3 from J; bases not matched to a gene: 5. The CDR3 here is CASSPSGSKTDTQYF. In DNA, the CDR3 is TGTGCCAGCAGTCCTAGCGGGAGTAAGACAGATACGCAGTATTTT.

At least ten counts were recorded for this clonotype. The V gene is TRBV4-2, the J gene TRBJ2-6; TRBD1 is a possible D gene (7 bases). Looked up from germline, CDR1 is LGHNA and CDR2 is YNFKEQ. This CDR3 has 16 amino acids. The germline V and J ends were trimmed by 0 bases and 4 bases, with 10 bases remaining between them. DNA for the CDR3: TGTGCCAGCAGCCAAGAGGAGGGGGCCGGGGCCAACGTCCTGACTTTC. Translation: CASSQEEGAGANVLTF.

This clonotype was seen many times. J is TRBJ2-5 and V is TRBV28, with D unresolved. Between the trimmed V and J ends, which lost 5 bases and 2 bases, there was a span of 0 bases. Germline CDR1 MDHEN, CDR2 SYDVKM. The CDR3 contains 10 residues. CDR3 loop: CASSQETQYF. The CDR3 nucleotides read TGTGCCAGCAGTCAAGAGACCCAGTACTTC.

This clonotype was found many times. Here the CDR3 DNA reads TGCAGTGCTAGATACCTCACAGGGGGAGGAGGAAAACTGTTTTTT. Translated: CSARYLTGGGGKLFF. The V and J genes are TRBV20-1 and TRBJ1-4, with 8 bases lining up with TRBD1. This CDR3 contains 15 residues. The germline V gene encodes CDR1 DFQATT and CDR2 SNEGSKA (reference sequence). Germline trimming cut 2 bases from V and 10 bases from J; bases unmatched to any gene: 12.

This clonotype came up many times. V and J are TRBV29-1 and TRBJ2-5; no reliable D call. The germline V and J ends were trimmed by 5 bases and 0 bases, with 7 bases remaining between them. Germline V gene sequence: CDR1 SQVTM, CDR2 ANQGSEA. The CDR3 covers 12 residues. This chain's CDR3 is CSVRENQETQYF. The CDR3 nucleotides read TGCAGCGTTAGAGAGAACCAAGAGACCCAGTACTTC.